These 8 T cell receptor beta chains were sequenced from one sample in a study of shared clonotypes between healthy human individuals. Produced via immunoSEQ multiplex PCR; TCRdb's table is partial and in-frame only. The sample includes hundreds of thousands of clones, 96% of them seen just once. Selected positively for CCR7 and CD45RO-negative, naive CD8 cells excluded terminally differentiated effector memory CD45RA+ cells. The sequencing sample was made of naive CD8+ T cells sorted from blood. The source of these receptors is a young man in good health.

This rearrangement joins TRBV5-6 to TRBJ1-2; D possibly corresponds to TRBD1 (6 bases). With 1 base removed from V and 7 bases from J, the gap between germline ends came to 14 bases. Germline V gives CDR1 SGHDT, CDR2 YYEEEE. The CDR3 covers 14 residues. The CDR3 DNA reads TGTGCCAGCAGCTTGCCCCAGGGGATCGGTGGCTACACCTTC. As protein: CASSLPQGIGGYTF.

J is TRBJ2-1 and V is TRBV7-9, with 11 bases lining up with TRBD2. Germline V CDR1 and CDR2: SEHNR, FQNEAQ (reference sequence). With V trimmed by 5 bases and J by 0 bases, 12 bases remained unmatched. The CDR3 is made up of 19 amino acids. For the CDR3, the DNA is TGTGCCAGCAGCGGGACAGAAGGGACTAGCGGAAGCTCCTACAATGAGCAGTTCTTC. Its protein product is CASSGTEGTSGSSYNEQFF.

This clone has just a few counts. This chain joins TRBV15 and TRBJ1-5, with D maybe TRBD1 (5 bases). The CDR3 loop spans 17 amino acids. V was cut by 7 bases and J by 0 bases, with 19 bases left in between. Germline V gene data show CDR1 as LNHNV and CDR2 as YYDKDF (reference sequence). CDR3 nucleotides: TGTGCCACCACCCACGGGCAACCAGGGAGTAGCAATCAGCCCCAGCATTTT. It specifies CATTHGQPGSSNQPQHF.

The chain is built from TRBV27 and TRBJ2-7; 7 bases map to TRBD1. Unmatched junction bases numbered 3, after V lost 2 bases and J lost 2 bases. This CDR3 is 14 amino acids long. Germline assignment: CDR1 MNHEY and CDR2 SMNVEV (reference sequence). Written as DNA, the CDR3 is TGTGCCAGCAGTTTACAGGGGGTCCCCTACGAGCAGTACTTC. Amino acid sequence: CASSLQGVPYEQYF.

CDR3 residues: CASSSGTGAYQPQHF. The DNA of the CDR3 is TGTGCCAGCAGTTCCGGGACAGGAGCGTATCAGCCCCAGCATTTT. The rearrangement joins TRBV2 to TRBJ1-5; 8 bases are a match to TRBD1. This CDR3 has 15 amino acids. Per germline, CDR1 SNHLY and CDR2 FYNNEI. V lost 5 bases to trimming and J lost 5 bases; unmatched junction nucleotides: 8.

The CDR3 bases are TGTGCCAGCAGCCCCTCGGGGGGGGTGGGCACCGGGGAGCTGTTTTTT. As protein: CASSPSGGVGTGELFF. The chain recombines TRBV9 with TRBJ2-2, with 8 bases fitting TRBD2. Per germline, CDR1 SGDLS and CDR2 YYNGEE. V was pared by 4 bases and J by 4 bases, with 9 bases of the junction left unmatched. The CDR3 has 16 residues.

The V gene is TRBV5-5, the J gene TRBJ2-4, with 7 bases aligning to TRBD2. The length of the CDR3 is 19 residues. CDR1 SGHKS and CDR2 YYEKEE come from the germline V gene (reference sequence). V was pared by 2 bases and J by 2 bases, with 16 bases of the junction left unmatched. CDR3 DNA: TGTGCCAGCAGCTTCCCCCCTTGGGAGGGAGAAGGACCCAAAAACATTCAGTACTTC. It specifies CASSFPPWEGEGPKNIQYF.

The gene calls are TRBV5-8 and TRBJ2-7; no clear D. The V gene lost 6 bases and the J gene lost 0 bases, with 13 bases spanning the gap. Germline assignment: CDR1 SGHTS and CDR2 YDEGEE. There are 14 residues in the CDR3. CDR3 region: CASTPLQGSYEQYF. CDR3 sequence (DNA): TGTGCCAGCACCCCTTTACAAGGCTCCTACGAGCAGTACTTC.